The T cell receptor beta chain described here comes from a study of blood T cell repertoires in COVID-19 (dated by TCRdb to about 2020). Notes on the research overall: Samples covering the acute and convalescent phases of COVID-19 were provided by collaborators in the United States, Italy and Spain. The prospective study material was composed of cDNA or gDNA derived from T cells, B-cell-depleted T cells, or PBMCs. Subjects who had been exposed to COVID-19, were actively infected with it, or had recovered from it provided the deeply sampled blood TCRbeta repertoires that made up the dataset. The repertoires were released in a freely available public database intended as a resource for research on the immune response to SARS-CoV-2. The samples were drawn from two sources: the first 160 participants of the ongoing ImmuneRACE study, and over 950 subjects contributed by 6 global collaborators. The sample metadata nearly always contained a de-identified subject ID, COVID-19 status, age in years and sex. Where HLA class I and class II types were available, the types were taken from metadata supplied by the sample provider, not from assay-based typing. Here is what the overall study found, with its caveats: The amount of clinical and demographic metadata varied by source and participant and was provided uncurated.

This clone is a singleton in its sample. The antigen this receptor binds is unknown. Qualities for individual bases were not recorded, and no much larger clone is one base off. TCRbeta CDR3 regions were amplified from genomic DNA by means of the immunoSEQ Assay, a bias-controlled multiplex PCR. The paper's data handling went like this. Within the assay, amplification of reference gene primers was used to estimate how many nucleated cells each sample contained. To quantify the absolute abundance of each unique TCRbeta CDR3 rearrangement, sequence reads were collapsed and filtered. Productive Simpson clonality was computed per sample as the square root of Simpson's diversity index over productive rearrangements. The immuneACCESS repertoire file appears here via TCRdb, limited to in-frame rearrangements. These files lack a portion of the clones; in checked studies, under half of the deficit traces to unresolved V genes, and the cause of the others is not known. V, J and clone size are taken as reported in that table, and D and trimming were inferred from the DNA itself. Within this sample are some 450,000 clones, with around 89% of them counted one time only. Of the sample, roughly 13% falls within the top ten clones.

One collaborating source in Seattle enrolled patients during active infection and followed them longitudinally through the course of disease. Whole blood was collected in K2EDTA tubes by collaborating institutions according to the institutions' own protocols. Collaborator samples were shipped for TCRbeta analysis as frozen whole blood, isolated PBMCs, or DNA extracted from either sample type. The cysteine opens and the phenylalanine closes a CDR3 of 15 amino acids. The DNA shown is the 45-base CDR3, in frame from base 1. Germline trimming amounts to 0 bases on V and 0 bases on J, with 1 as the count of junction bases outside the gene matches. Looking up the germline V gene yields CDR1 MGHRA and CDR2 YSYEKL.

The receptor chain draws on TRBV4-1 and TRBJ1-1, with 7 junctional bases fitting TRBD1. The source is a woman in her fifties or sixties with COVID-19, enrolled during active disease. The sample consisted of peripheral blood. CDR3 sequence: CASSQEDRLNTEAFF. The sequenced DNA is TGCGCCAGCAGCCAAGAGGACAGGTTGAACACTGAAGCTTTCTTT.